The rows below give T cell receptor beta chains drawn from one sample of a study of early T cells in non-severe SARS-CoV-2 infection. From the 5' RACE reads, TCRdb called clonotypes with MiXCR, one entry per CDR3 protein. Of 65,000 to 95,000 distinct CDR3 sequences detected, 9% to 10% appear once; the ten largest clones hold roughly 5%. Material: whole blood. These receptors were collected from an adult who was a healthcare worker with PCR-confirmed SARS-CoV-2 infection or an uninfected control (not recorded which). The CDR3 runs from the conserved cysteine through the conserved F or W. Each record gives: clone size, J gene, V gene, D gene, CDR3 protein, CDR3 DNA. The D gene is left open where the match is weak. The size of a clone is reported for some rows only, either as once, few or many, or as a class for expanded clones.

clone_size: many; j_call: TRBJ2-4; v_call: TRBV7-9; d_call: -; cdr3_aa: CASSLGTFKNIQYF; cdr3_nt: TGTGCCAGCAGCTTAGGCACGTTCAAAAACATTCAGTACTTC
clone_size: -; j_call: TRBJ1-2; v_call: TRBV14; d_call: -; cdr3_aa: CASSPPGRVNYGYTF; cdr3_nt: TGTGCCAGCAGCCCCCCAGGACGGGTTAACTATGGCTACACCTTC
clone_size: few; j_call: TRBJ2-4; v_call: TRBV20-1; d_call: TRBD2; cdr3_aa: CSAGGLAGGSTKNIQYF; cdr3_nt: TGCAGTGCTGGCGGACTAGCGGGAGGGTCAACCAAAAACATTCAGTACTTC
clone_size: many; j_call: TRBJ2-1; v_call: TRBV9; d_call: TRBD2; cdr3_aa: CASSLGTSGSLYNEQFF; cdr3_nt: TGTGCCAGCAGCCTCGGGACTAGCGGTTCTCTATACAATGAGCAGTTCTTC
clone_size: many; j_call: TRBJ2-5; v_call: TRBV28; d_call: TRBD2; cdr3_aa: CASSSPGTSGTETQYF; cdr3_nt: TGTGCCAGCAGTTCCCCCGGGACTAGCGGGACGGAGACCCAGTACTTC
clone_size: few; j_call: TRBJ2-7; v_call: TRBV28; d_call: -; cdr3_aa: CASSRAAEQYF; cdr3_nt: TGTGCCAGCAGCCGGGCGGCCGAGCAGTACTTC
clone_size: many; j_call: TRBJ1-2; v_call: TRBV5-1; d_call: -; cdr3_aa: CASSFKLGEGGYTF; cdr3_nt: TGCGCCAGCAGCTTTAAGTTGGGGGAAGGAGGCTACACCTTC
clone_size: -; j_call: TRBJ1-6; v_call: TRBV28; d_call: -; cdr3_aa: CASSFPLPGLQRGNSPLHF; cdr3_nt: TGTGCCAGCAGTTTTCCCCTCCCGGGCCTCCAAAGGGGTAATTCACCCCTCCACTTT
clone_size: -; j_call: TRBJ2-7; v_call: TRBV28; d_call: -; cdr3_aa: CATRPWNSYEQYF; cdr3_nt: TGTGCCACCAGGCCTTGGAACTCCTACGAGCAGTACTTC
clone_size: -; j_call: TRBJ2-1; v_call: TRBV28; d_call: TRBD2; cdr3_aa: CASKSTSGRSGYNEQFF; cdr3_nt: TGTGCCAGCAAATCGACTAGCGGGAGGAGCGGCTATAATGAGCAGTTCTTC
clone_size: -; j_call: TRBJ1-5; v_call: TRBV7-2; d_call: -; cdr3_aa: CASSFQRSNQPQHF; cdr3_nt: TGTGCCAGCAGCTTCCAGAGAAGCAATCAGCCCCAGCATTTT
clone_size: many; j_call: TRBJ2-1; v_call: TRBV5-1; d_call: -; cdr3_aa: CASRTGQGVLTSGNEQFF; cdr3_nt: TGCGCCAGCAGGACGGGACAGGGAGTGTTAACTAGCGGGAATGAGCAGTTCTTC
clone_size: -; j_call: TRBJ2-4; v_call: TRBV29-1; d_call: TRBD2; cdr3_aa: CSVRLALKNIQYF; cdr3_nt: TGCAGCGTCAGACTAGCGCTTAAAAACATTCAGTACTTC
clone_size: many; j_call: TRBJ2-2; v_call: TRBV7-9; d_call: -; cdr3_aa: CASSLALGTEFAGELFF; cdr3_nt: TGTGCCAGCAGCTTAGCCCTCGGGACTGAGTTTGCCGGGGAGCTGTTTTTT
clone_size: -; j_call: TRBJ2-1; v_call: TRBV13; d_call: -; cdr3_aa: CASSPGPDPHNEQFF; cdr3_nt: TGTGCCAGCAGCCCTGGGCCCGATCCCCACAATGAGCAGTTCTTC
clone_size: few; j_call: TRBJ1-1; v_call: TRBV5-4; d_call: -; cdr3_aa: CASSLQAQAEAFF; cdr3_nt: TGTGCCAGCAGCTTACAGGCGCAGGCTGAAGCTTTCTTT
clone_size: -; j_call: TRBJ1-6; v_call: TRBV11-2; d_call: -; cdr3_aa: CASSLAGTGDSPLHF; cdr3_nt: TGTGCCAGCAGCTTGGCCGGGACGGGGGATTCACCCCTCCACTTT
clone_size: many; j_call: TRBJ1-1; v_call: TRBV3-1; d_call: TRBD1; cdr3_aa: CASSQPRQGSTEAFF; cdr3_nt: TGTGCCAGCAGCCAACCCCGACAGGGGAGCACTGAAGCTTTCTTT
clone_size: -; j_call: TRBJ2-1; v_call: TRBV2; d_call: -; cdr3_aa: CASLTEVLGAEQFF; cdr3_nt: TGTGCCAGCCTAACAGAAGTACTTGGGGCAGAGCAGTTCTTC
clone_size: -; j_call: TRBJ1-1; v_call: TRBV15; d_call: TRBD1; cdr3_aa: CATSRGGQRDDEAFF; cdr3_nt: TGTGCCACCAGCAGGGGGGGACAGCGAGATGACGAAGCTTTCTTT
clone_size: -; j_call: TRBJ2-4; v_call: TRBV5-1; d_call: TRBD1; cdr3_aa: CASSSGTVVAKNIQYF; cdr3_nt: TGCGCCAGCAGCTCCGGGACAGTCGTAGCCAAAAACATTCAGTACTTC
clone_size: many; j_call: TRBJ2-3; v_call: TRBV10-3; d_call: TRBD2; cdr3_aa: CATSRGLAGGAGTDTQYF; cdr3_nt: TGTGCCACATCCCGTGGACTAGCGGGAGGGGCAGGCACAGATACGCAGTATTTT
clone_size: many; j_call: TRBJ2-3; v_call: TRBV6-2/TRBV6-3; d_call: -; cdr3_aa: CASSYIQRVTDTQYF; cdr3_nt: TGTGCCAGCAGTTATATACAGCGGGTCACAGATACGCAGTATTTT
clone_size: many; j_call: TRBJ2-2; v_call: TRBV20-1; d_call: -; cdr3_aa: CSAFDMREGELFF; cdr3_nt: TGCAGTGCGTTCGACATGAGGGAAGGGGAGCTGTTTTTT
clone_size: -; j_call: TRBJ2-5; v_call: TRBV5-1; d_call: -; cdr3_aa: CASSLALRGSGIQETQYF; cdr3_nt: TGCGCCAGCAGCTTGGCCCTAAGGGGTAGCGGAATTCAAGAGACCCAGTACTTC
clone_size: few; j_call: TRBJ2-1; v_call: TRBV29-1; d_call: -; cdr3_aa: CSVEGRASYNEQFF; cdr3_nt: TGCAGCGTTGAAGGCCGGGCCTCCTACAATGAGCAGTTCTTC
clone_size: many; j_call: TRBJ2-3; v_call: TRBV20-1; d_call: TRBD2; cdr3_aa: CSARDGGTSGTDTQYF; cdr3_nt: TGCAGTGCTAGAGATGGGGGGACTAGCGGCACAGATACGCAGTATTTT
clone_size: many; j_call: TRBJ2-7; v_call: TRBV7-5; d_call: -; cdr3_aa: CISVSEATYPGLALKLYEQYF; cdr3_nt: -
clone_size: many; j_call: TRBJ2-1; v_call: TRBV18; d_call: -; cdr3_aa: CASSPSVDNEQFF; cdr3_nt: TGTGCCAGCTCACCATCCGTCGACAATGAGCAGTTCTTC
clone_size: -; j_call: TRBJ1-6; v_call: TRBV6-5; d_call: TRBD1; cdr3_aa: CASSQGQGNLPLHF; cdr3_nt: TGTGCCAGCAGTCAGGGACAGGGGAATCTTCCCCTCCACTTT
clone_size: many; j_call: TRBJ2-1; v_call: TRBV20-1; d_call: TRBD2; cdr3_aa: CSASNPGGPRNEQFF; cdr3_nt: TGCAGTGCCAGTAATCCGGGAGGGCCAAGGAATGAGCAGTTCTTC
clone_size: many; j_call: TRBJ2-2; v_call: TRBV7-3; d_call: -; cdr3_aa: CASSASSTGELFF; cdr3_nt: TGTGCCAGCAGCGCTAGTTCCACCGGGGAGCTGTTTTTT
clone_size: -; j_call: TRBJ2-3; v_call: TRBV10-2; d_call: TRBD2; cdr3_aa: CASEDSGGGTDTQYF; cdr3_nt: TGCGCCAGCGAGGATTCGGGAGGAGGCACAGATACGCAGTATTTT
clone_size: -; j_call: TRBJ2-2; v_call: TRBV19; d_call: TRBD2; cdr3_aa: CASTTSGRAATGELFF; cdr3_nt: TGTGCCAGTACCACAAGCGGGAGGGCTGCTACCGGGGAGCTGTTTTTT
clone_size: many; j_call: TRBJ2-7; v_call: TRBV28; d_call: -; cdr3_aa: CASRDGVHEQYF; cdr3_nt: TGTGCCAGCAGAGATGGAGTCCACGAGCAGTACTTC
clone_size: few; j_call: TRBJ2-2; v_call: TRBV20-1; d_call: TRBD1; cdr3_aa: CSARTGGTGELFF; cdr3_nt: TGCAGTGCCCGGACAGGGGGCACCGGGGAGCTGTTTTTT